The 28 T cell receptor beta chains below were found in one sample sequenced in a study of T cells in Graves' hyperthyroidism and ophthalmopathy. Researchers took RNA transcripts and amplified the TCR beta CDR3 regions from them. The HTBI primer set drove a first-round RT-PCR of the TCR CDR3. TCRdb recomputed calls from the multiplex PCR reads with MiXCR, one row per CDR3 protein. The sample records 700,000 or so distinct CDR3 sequences, about a sixth being singletons. Material for sequencing was blood. These receptor sequences come from a man between 18 and 35 years old with Graves' hyperthyroidism.

This clonotype was detected ten times or more. The genes are TRBV24-1 and TRBJ2-7; possibly TRBD2 for D (5 bases). Trimming cost V 0 bases and J 2 bases, with 13 bases left between them. Per germline, CDR1 KGHDR and CDR2 SFDVKD. CDR3 length equals 16 residues. The CDR3 sequence is CATSDLDPGIPYEQYF. The DNA for the CDR3 is TGTGCCACCAGTGATTTGGATCCGGGGATACCCTACGAGCAGTACTTC.

This clonotype was counted ten times or more. The rearrangement uses TRBV20-1 and TRBJ1-1; 11 nucleotides agree with TRBD1. CDR1 DFQATT and CDR2 SNEGSKA come from the germline V gene (reference sequence). The CDR3 sequence is 16 residues long. Losses at the gene ends were 2 bases for V and 0 bases for J; bases not matched to a gene: 5. CDR3: CSARIGTGGLNTEAFF. DNA of the CDR3: TGCAGTGCTAGAATTGGGACAGGGGGACTGAACACTGAAGCTTTCTTT.

The chain recombines TRBV30 with TRBJ1-1; D ambiguous. Trimming removed 5 bases from V and 3 bases from J, with 19 bases in between. Germline loops: CDR1 GTSNPN, CDR2 SVGIG (reference sequence). CDR3 size: 15 residues. DNA of the CDR3: TGTGCCTGGGGTTCGCGGTTGGTCGGGGACACTGAAGCTTTCTTT. It yields the protein CAWGSRLVGDTEAFF.

This clonotype showed up just a few times. The chain combines TRBV28 with TRBJ2-1; D possibly corresponds to TRBD2 (6 bases). Germline values: CDR1 MDHEN, CDR2 SYDVKM. The CDR3 sequence is 14 residues long. V lost 6 bases and J 3 bases, leaving 12 bases between the germline ends. CDR3 nucleotide sequence: TGTGCCAGCAGCGAGGGCGGGGACTACAATGAGCAGTTCTTC. The encoded protein is CASSEGGDYNEQFF.

This clonotype occurred many times. The junction shows a germline mismatch at one end, possibly a read error. The chain couples TRBV2 to TRBJ1-6; D remains ambiguous. Looked up from germline, CDR1 is SNHLY and CDR2 is FYNNEI. The CDR3 length is 16 residues. The CDR3 region has the DNA TGTGCCAGCAGTTCCGACCGGAGCTCCTATATTTCACCCCTCCACTTT. Protein product: CASSSDRSSYISPLHF.

This clonotype was counted ten times or more. The chain combines TRBV2 with TRBJ1-4, with a tentative D call TRBD1 (5 bases). Germline CDR1 reads SNHLY; CDR2 reads FYNNEI. V was cut by 5 bases and J by 10 bases, with 11 bases left in between. The CDR3 sequence is 12 residues long. This chain's CDR3 is CASSPQGGKLFF. The CDR3 DNA reads as TGTGCCAGCAGTCCGCAGGGAGGAAAACTGTTTTTT.

This clonotype has at least ten counts. This chain links TRBV28 with TRBJ2-1, with 9 bases lining up with TRBD1. The CDR3 contains 16 residues. With V trimmed by 7 bases and J by 0 bases, 7 bases remained unmatched. Germline V gene data show CDR1 as MDHEN and CDR2 as SYDVKM. The CDR3 loop reads CASIQDRGSSYNEQFF. As DNA, the CDR3 is TGTGCCAGCATCCAGGACAGGGGTAGCTCCTACAATGAGCAGTTCTTC. The whole variable domain, remainder taken from reference TRBV28 and TRBJ2-1, is DVKVTQSSRYLVKRTGEKVFLECVQDMDHENMFWYRQDPGLGLRLIYFSYDVKMKEKGDIPEGYSVSREKKERFSLILESASTNQTSMYLCASIQDRGSSYNEQFFGPGTRLTVL.

This clonotype was seen ten or more times. Being one base from a much bigger clone, this may be a read error. The genes are TRBV28 and TRBJ2-7; 8 nucleotides align to TRBD2. The J segment lost 2 bases and the V segment lost 2 bases, leaving 2 bases of the junction unmatched. The CDR3 runs to 14 residues. Looked up from germline, CDR1 is MDHEN and CDR2 is SYDVKM. CDR3 region: CASSLPGGPYEQYF. In DNA, the CDR3 is TGTGCCAGCAGTTTACCGGGAGGGCCCTACGAGCAGTACTTC. Filled out from reference TRBV28 and TRBJ2-7, the complete variable domain reads DVKVTQSSRYLVKRTGEKVFLECVQDMDHENMFWYRQDPGLGLRLIYFSYDVKMKEKGDIPEGYSVSREKKERFSLILESASTNQTSMYLCASSLPGGPYEQYFGPGTRLTVT.

This clonotype was found many times. The chain carries TRBV6-2 or TRBV6-3 and TRBJ2-3, with 10 bases matching TRBD2. The germline gives CDR1 MNHEY, CDR2 SVGEGT. Germline trimming cut 6 bases from V and 0 bases from J; bases unmatched to any gene: 6. The CDR3 is 16 amino acids. The CDR3 nucleotides read TGTGCCAGCAGAACGCCACTAGCGGGAAGCACAGATACGCAGTATTTT. Amino acids: CASRTPLAGSTDTQYF.

The chain joins TRBV12-3 or TRBV12-4 to TRBJ2-2, with TRBD2 matching over 11 bases. V shed 6 bases, J shed 6 bases, and the junction held 6 bases outside the gene matches. The CDR3 is made up of 15 amino acids. The CDR3 sequence is CASRRSGRAAGELFF. The CDR3 bases are TGTGCCAGCAGACGTAGCGGGAGGGCCGCCGGGGAGCTGTTTTTT.

The J gene is TRBJ2-5, the V gene TRBV4-3, with D possibly being TRBD2 (7 bases). Trimming removed 1 base from V and 5 bases from J, with 23 bases in between. CDR3 length: 18 amino acids. The germline CDR1 and CDR2 sequences are LGHNA and YSLEER. The CDR3 sequence is CASSQGALGAGVRETQYF. CDR3 in DNA: TGCGCCAGCAGCCAAGGGGCCCTGGGGGCGGGAGTCCGGGAGACCCAGTACTTC.

The CDR3 sequence is CASSYRTGHKHF. CDR3 bases: TGTGCCAGCAGTTATAGGACAGGCCACAAGCATTTT. J is TRBJ1-5 and V is TRBV12-3 or TRBV12-4; TRBD1 matches 7 bases. V trimming: 4 bases; J trimming: 14 bases; junction bases outside the gene matches: 8. This CDR3 is built from 12 residues.

This clonotype was recorded many times. The V and J genes are TRBV2 and TRBJ2-2, with D hard to call. The germline V gene has CDR1 SNHLY and CDR2 FYNNEI. V lost 6 bases and J lost 5, with 10 bases in between. The CDR3 covers 13 residues. The CDR3 loop reads CASSPWRTGELFF. CDR3 sequence (DNA): TGTGCCAGCAGCCCTTGGAGAACCGGGGAGCTGTTTTTT.

This clonotype showed up many times. The CDR3 nucleotides read TGCAGTGCTAGGGGGGGAACTAGCGGGACTCAACGGGGCGCAGATACGCAGTATTTT. It is translated as CSARGGTSGTQRGADTQYF. The chain is built from TRBV20-1 and TRBJ2-3; 10 bases are shared with TRBD2. CDR3 length: 19 amino acids. V shed 3 bases, J shed 4 bases, and the junction held 19 bases outside the gene matches. CDR1 is DFQATT, CDR2 SNEGSKA, per germline (reference sequence).

The table lists this clonotype with many counts. The J gene is TRBJ2-5, the V gene TRBV29-1; 7 bases fit TRBD1. This CDR3 comprises 13 residues. Germline V gives CDR1 SQVTM, CDR2 ANQGSEA. J gave up 2 bases and V 4 bases, and 4 bases lay outside the gene matches. DNA of the CDR3: TGCAGCGTTGCGAGGGGACAGCAAGAGACCCAGTACTTC. Encoded protein: CSVARGQQETQYF.

This sequence joins TRBV7-9 and TRBJ2-3; the D gene is possibly TRBD2 (6 bases). The CDR3 spans 15 residues. Germline V gene data show CDR1 as SEHNR and CDR2 as FQNEAQ (reference sequence). The V end was cut by 3 bases, the J end by 5 bases, with 15 bases between. CDR3 nucleotide sequence: TGTGCCAGCAGCTTCATGGGCCTTAGCGGAGATACGCAGTATTTT. Its translation: CASSFMGLSGDTQYF.

This clonotype was counted many times. The V gene is TRBV6-2 or TRBV6-3, the J gene TRBJ2-7; a weak D match, TRBD2 (6 bases). Trimming shortened V by 5 bases and J by 5 bases, and 16 bases separated the two germline ends. Germline CDR1 reads MNHEY; CDR2 reads SVGEGT. The CDR3 is 14 residues long. The CDR3 coding sequence is TGTGCCAGCAGTGACACCGGGACTTCCCACGAGCAGTACTTC. Translation: CASSDTGTSHEQYF.

The chain joins TRBV28 to TRBJ1-5; D gene uncertain. In germline, CDR1 is MDHEN, CDR2 SYDVKM. V lost 10 bases and J 3 bases, leaving 19 bases between the germline ends. This CDR3 spans 15 amino acids. The CDR3 nucleotides are TGTGCCACCTACAGTTTTGGAGGGAACAATCAGCCCCAGCATTTT. The encoded protein is CATYSFGGNNQPQHF.

This chain joins TRBV5-1 and TRBJ2-1, with 8 bases identical to TRBD2. Germline CDR1 reads SGHRS; CDR2 reads YFSETQ. The CDR3 is 13 residues long. The V segment lost 7 bases and the J segment 8 bases; nucleotides outside the gene matches: 8. Here the CDR3 DNA reads TGCGCCAGCGGACGGACTAGCTTATATGAGCAGTTCTTC. It translates to CASGRTSLYEQFF. The whole variable domain, filled in from reference TRBV5-1 and TRBJ2-1, reads KAGVTQTPRYLIKTRGQQVTLSCSPISGHRSVSWYQQTPGQGLQFLFEYFSETQRNKGNFPGRFSGRQFSNSRSEMNVSTLELGDSALYLCASGRTSLYEQFFGPGTRLTVL.

This clonotype showed up many times. Here the CDR3 reads CAISESAAGVDEQFF. For the CDR3, the DNA is TGTGCCATCAGTGAGTCCGCAGCGGGAGTCGATGAGCAGTTCTTC. V is TRBV10-3 and J is TRBJ2-1; 8 bases fit TRBD2. The germline V gene encodes CDR1 ENHRY and CDR2 SYGVKD. This CDR3 has 15 amino acids. Trimming removed 0 bases from V and 8 bases from J; junction bases left unmatched: 6.

The chain has TRBV3-1 and TRBJ2-3; the D gene is possibly TRBD2 (6 bases). This CDR3 is 15 amino acids long. Germline V gene data show CDR1 as LGHDT and CDR2 as YNNKEL (reference sequence). Trimming took off 3 bases at V and 0 bases at J, with 10 bases between the two ends. CDR3 nucleotide sequence: TGTGCCAGCAGCCAGGTAGCGGCTAGCACAGATACGCAGTATTTT. Translating gives CASSQVAASTDTQYF.

This sequence joins TRBV4-1 and TRBJ2-7; D gene uncertain. This CDR3 has 13 residues. The ends were cut back, 0 bases at V and 9 bases at J, with 12 bases in the middle. From germline, CDR1 is MGHRA and CDR2 YSYEKL. The CDR3 sequence: CASSQEGRLRQYF. In DNA form, the CDR3 reads TGCGCCAGCAGCCAAGAGGGTAGGCTCCGGCAGTACTTC.

This clonotype was counted many times. The chain couples TRBV29-1 to TRBJ2-3; 9 positions agree with TRBD1. With 5 bases clipped from V and 2 bases from J, the junction kept 11 bases outside the gene matches. The CDR3 extends over 16 amino acids. Germline CDR1 reads SQVTM; CDR2 reads ANQGSEA. This chain's CDR3 is CSVILGTGRSTDTQYF. The CDR3 nucleotides read TGCAGCGTTATCCTTGGGACAGGGCGATCCACAGATACGCAGTATTTT.

The J gene is TRBJ1-5, the V gene TRBV6-2 or TRBV6-3; D might be TRBD1 (5 bases). Germline V gene lookup returns CDR1 MNHEY and CDR2 SVGEGT. The CDR3 runs to 17 residues. V was clipped by 4 bases and J by 1 base, with 17 bases between them. The CDR3 sequence is CASSSPIGRGSNQPQHF. The DNA for the CDR3 is TGTGCCAGCAGTTCCCCGATAGGCCGGGGGAGCAATCAGCCCCAGCATTTT.

At least ten counts were recorded for this clonotype. The chain has TRBV6-6 and TRBJ2-3; possibly TRBD1 or TRBD2 for D (5 bases each). CDR1 MNHNY and CDR2 SVGAGI come from the germline V gene (reference sequence). The V gene lost 2 bases and the J gene lost 8 bases, with 20 bases spanning the gap. The CDR3 has 16 residues. This CDR3 is CASSYGPGRPGGTQYF. Written as DNA, the CDR3 is TGTGCCAGCAGTTACGGTCCGGGACGCCCCGGAGGTACGCAGTATTTT.

This clonotype showed up many times. The rearrangement joins TRBV28 to TRBJ1-1; D gene unclear. V shed 2 bases and J shed 7 bases, with 17 bases lying between them. The V gene's germline CDR1 is MDHEN and CDR2 SYDVKM. This CDR3 is built from 15 residues. The CDR3 DNA follows: TGTGCCAGCAGTTTACGGACTTCCCGCAGGAATGAAGCTTTCTTT. It codes for CASSLRTSRRNEAFF. Complete variable domain (other parts from reference TRBV28 and TRBJ1-1): DVKVTQSSRYLVKRTGEKVFLECVQDMDHENMFWYRQDPGLGLRLIYFSYDVKMKEKGDIPEGYSVSREKKERFSLILESASTNQTSMYLCASSLRTSRRNEAFFGQGTRLTVV.

The chain's CDR3 is CASSQSTSGSPGELFF. The CDR3 region has the DNA TGTGCCAGCAGCCAATCGACTAGCGGTAGCCCCGGGGAGCTGTTTTTT. The chain recombines TRBV4-2 with TRBJ2-2; TRBD2 aligns across 9 bases. Germline CDR1 reads LGHNA; CDR2 reads YNFKEQ. Trimming took 2 bases from V and 6 from J; bases not matched to a gene: 7. The CDR3 has 16 residues.

CDR3: CASSSGQTKEGYTF. Written as DNA, the CDR3 is TGTGCCAGCAGTAGCGGACAGACGAAGGAAGGCTACACCTTC. The J gene is TRBJ1-2, the V gene TRBV6-1, with D perhaps TRBD1 (6 bases). The V end lost 5 bases, the J end lost 8 bases, and 18 bases lay between the germline ends. The CDR3 has 14 amino acids. Per the germline V gene, CDR1 is MNHNS and CDR2 is SASEGT.